The 21 T cell receptor beta chains given below trace back to one sample, sequenced in a study of blood T cell repertoires in COVID-19 (dated by TCRdb to 2019 to 2021). The library was produced with the immunoSEQ multiplex PCR assay. What TCRdb holds here is the immuneACCESS table cut down to in-frame rearrangements. Part of the clones is not present; checked against another copy, under half of the missing clones reflect an unresolved V gene, and the others are unexplained. Within this sample are 65,000 to 100,000 clones, with approximately 81% of them counted one time only. About a sixth of the sample is in the top ten clones. Material: peripheral blood. The receptors shown here come from a woman of 80 years or more with acute or convalescent COVID-19.

The genes are TRBV3-1 (or the pseudogene TRBV3-2) and TRBJ1-5; no clear D gene. CDR3 size: 12 residues. V lost 4 bases, J lost 7 bases, and 8 bases lay in between. CDR1 is LGHDT, CDR2 YNNKEL, per germline (reference sequence). The CDR3 region has the DNA TGTGCCAGCAGCCCCCTCGGGCAGCCCCAGCATTTT. It encodes CASSPLGQPQHF.

The chain couples TRBV5-7 to TRBJ1-1; 8 nucleotides align to TRBD1. TRBV5-7 is an ORF for which the function is uncertain. V was pared by 0 bases and J by 2 bases, with 3 bases of the junction left unmatched. This CDR3 is built from 15 residues. The CDR3 loop is CASSLVRGRNTEAFF. CDR3 DNA: TGTGCCAGCAGCTTGGTCAGGGGGCGAAACACTGAAGCTTTCTTT.

The chain has TRBV5-1 and TRBJ1-6; D might be TRBD1 (6 bases). V lost 0 bases and J 6 bases, leaving 10 bases between the germline ends. CDR1 SGHRS and CDR2 YFSETQ come from the germline V gene. CDR3 length: 15 residues. The CDR3 DNA follows: TGCGCCAGCAGCTTGGGGGAGGGGGTTAATTCACCCCTCCACTTT. It translates to CASSLGEGVNSPLHF. The full variable domain, with the rest looked up from reference TRBV5-1 and TRBJ1-6, is KAGVTQTPRYLIKTRGQQVTLSCSPISGHRSVSWYQQTPGQGLQFLFEYFSETQRNKGNFPGRFSGRQFSNSRSEMNVSTLELGDSALYLCASSLGEGVNSPLHFGNGTRLTVT.

This clone was recorded only once. The chain has TRBV10-3 and TRBJ2-6; TRBD2 is a possible D gene (6 bases). The V end lost 0 bases, the J end lost 4 bases, and 10 bases lay between the germline ends. Germline V gives CDR1 ENHRY, CDR2 SYGVKD. This CDR3 has 16 residues. The CDR3 nucleotides read TGTGCCATCAGTGAGTCGTCTGCGGGGGGGGCCAACGTCCTGACTTTC. This translates into CAISESSAGGANVLTF.

The chain uses TRBV4-3 and TRBJ1-6; D not resolved. Germline values: CDR1 LGHNA, CDR2 YSLEER. The CDR3 is made up of 17 amino acids. Between the trimmed V and J ends, which lost 4 bases and 0 bases, there was a span of 13 bases. In nucleotides, the CDR3 is TGCGCCAGCAGCCGGAGTCTGGTGAGCTCCTATAATTCACCCCTCCACTTT. This translates into CASSRSLVSSYNSPLHF.

This clone was recorded a few times. CDR3 amino acids: CASKDRGQSPLHF. CDR3 sequence (DNA): TGTGCCAGCAAGGACAGGGGGCAATCACCCCTCCACTTT. This chain connects TRBV2 to TRBJ1-6, with TRBD1 matching 11 bases. Germline-derived CDR1 and CDR2 are SNHLY and FYNNEI. Trimming cost V 7 bases and J 10 bases; bases outside gene matches: 3. This CDR3 has 13 amino acids.

V is TRBV5-1 and J is TRBJ2-3; 11 nucleotides agree with TRBD1. The CDR3 totals 15 residues. Germline CDR1 SGHRS, CDR2 YFSETQ. V was clipped by 2 bases and J by 6 bases; unmatched bases: 5. The CDR3 bases are TGCGCCAGCAGCTTTGGGGACAGGGGGAGCGATACGCAGTATTTT. Translation: CASSFGDRGSDTQYF.

V is TRBV30 and J is TRBJ1-2, with 10 bases matching TRBD1. The CDR3 consists of 14 residues. J was trimmed by 13 bases and V by 4 bases; bases with no gene match: 15. Germline loops: CDR1 GTSNPN, CDR2 SVGIG (reference sequence). The CDR3 sequence is CAWKEPGQGTAATF. Here the CDR3 DNA reads TGTGCCTGGAAAGAGCCGGGACAGGGGACCGCAGCCACCTTC.

The J gene is TRBJ1-4, the V gene TRBV29-1; tentatively, D is TRBD1 (6 bases). The CDR3 totals 13 residues. In germline, CDR1 is SQVTM, CDR2 ANQGSEA. V lost 6 bases and J lost 8, with 16 bases in between. CDR3 coding DNA: TGCAGCGTCGCCGGGGGGGCTGGCGAAAAACTGTTTTTT. It translates to CSVAGGAGEKLFF.

V usage is TRBV30 and J usage is TRBJ2-2, with D possibly being TRBD2 (5 bases). V was trimmed by 3 bases and J by 6 bases, leaving 11 bases between them. This CDR3 has 13 amino acids. Per germline, CDR1 GTSNPN and CDR2 SVGIG (reference sequence). CDR3 sequence reads: CAWSDYRAGELFF. The CDR3 region has the DNA TGTGCCTGGAGCGACTACAGAGCCGGGGAGCTGTTTTTT.

The chain is built from TRBV6-2 or TRBV6-3 and TRBJ1-2; 7 bases agree with TRBD1. In germline, CDR1 is MNHEY, CDR2 SVGEGT. The CDR3 spans 14 residues. J was trimmed by 6 bases and V by 5 bases; bases with no gene match: 9. DNA for the CDR3: TGTGCCAGCAGTGCTCCGGGACAGATCAATGGCTACACCTTC. It encodes CASSAPGQINGYTF.

The chain carries TRBV5-6 and TRBJ1-4, with 8 bases aligning to TRBD1. The CDR3 spans 15 residues. After removal of 3 bases from V and 5 bases from J, the junction contained 6 bases not matched to a gene. Germline assignment: CDR1 SGHDT and CDR2 YYEEEE. CDR3 in amino acids: CASSSGQGRNEKLFF. CDR3 in DNA: TGTGCCAGCAGCTCCGGACAGGGACGGAATGAAAAACTGTTTTTT.

The genes are TRBV7-2 and TRBJ2-7; a weak D match, TRBD2 (5 bases). The CDR3 spans 12 residues. Germline loops: CDR1 SGHTA, CDR2 FQGNSA. The germline V and J ends were trimmed by 2 bases and 5 bases, with 7 bases remaining between them. The CDR3 nucleotides read TGTGCCAGCAGCTTACCGGGAAACGAGCAGTACTTC. Translating it yields CASSLPGNEQYF.

The chain carries TRBV7-2 and TRBJ2-7, with D possibly TRBD2 on 6 matching bases. Per germline, CDR1 SGHTA and CDR2 FQGNSA. The CDR3 contains 14 residues. V lost 4 bases and J lost 0, with 10 bases in between. The CDR3 region has the DNA TGTGCCAGCAGCTGGGCCGGGAGCTCCTACGAGCAGTACTTC. It encodes CASSWAGSSYEQYF.

The CDR3 bases are TGTGCCAGCAGCTTAGCGGGGGGTGCGAACTACGAGCAGTACTTC. Translation gives CASSLAGGANYEQYF. This chain joins TRBV11-3 and TRBJ2-7; 7 bases are shared with TRBD2. The ends lost 1 base at V and 3 bases at J; junction bases unmatched: 6. Germline V gene lookup returns CDR1 SGHNT and CDR2 YENEEA. This CDR3 contains 15 residues.

The V gene is TRBV28, the J gene TRBJ2-4; 7 bases are shared with TRBD1. CDR1 is MDHEN and CDR2 is SYDVKM in the germline V gene. This CDR3 is built from 13 residues. V shed 8 bases and J 4 bases; nucleotides not matched to a gene: 5. The CDR3 region has the DNA TGTGCCAGCTCTGGGACAGAGAAAAACATTCAGTACTTC. Translated, it gives CASSGTEKNIQYF.

This chain links TRBV27 with TRBJ1-6, with 7 bases identical to TRBD1. The CDR3 is 15 residues long. Germline lookup yields CDR1 MNHEY and CDR2 SMNVEV (reference sequence). The V and J ends lost 3 bases and 10 bases, in that order; junction bases with no gene match: 9. DNA of the CDR3: TGTGCCAGCAGTTTTGGTCGGCAGGGGGGCTCACCCCTCCACTTT. Translation gives CASSFGRQGGSPLHF.

The chain links TRBV10-3 to TRBJ2-1; 8 nucleotides line up with TRBD1. The junction had 8 bases not matched to a gene; V was cut back by 5 bases and J by 5 bases. Looked up from germline, CDR1 is ENHRY and CDR2 is SYGVKD. The CDR3 spans 15 residues. The CDR3 DNA reads as TGTGCCATCAGTACAGGGGGTAGTAGGAACAATGAGCAGTTCTTC. Its protein is CAISTGGSRNNEQFF.

V and J are TRBV3-1 (or the pseudogene TRBV3-2) and TRBJ1-5; TRBD1 agrees at 7 bases. Germline V CDR1 and CDR2: LGHDT, YNNKEL (reference sequence). The CDR3 is 15 amino acids. V dropped 4 bases and J dropped 3; count of bases not matched to a gene: 6. The CDR3 DNA follows: TGTGCCAGCAGCCCACAGACAGGGCCCAATCAGCCCCAGCATTTT. The encoded protein is CASSPQTGPNQPQHF.

This chain connects TRBV28 to TRBJ2-1; 9 bases map to TRBD2. The V gene's germline CDR1 is MDHEN and CDR2 SYDVKM. Germline trimming cut 2 bases from V and 4 bases from J; bases unmatched to any gene: 3. The CDR3 has 15 residues. The CDR3 loop is CASSLPSGVYNEQFF. The CDR3, as DNA: TGTGCCAGCAGTTTACCTAGCGGGGTATACAATGAGCAGTTCTTC.

The genes are TRBV7-3 and TRBJ2-7; 10 bases line up with TRBD2. This CDR3 contains 15 residues. Germline trimming cut 5 bases from V and 6 bases from J; bases unmatched to any gene: 10. Germline CDR1 and CDR2: SGHTA and FQGTGA. CDR3: CASSIYSGGTSEQYF. CDR3 DNA sequence: TGTGCCAGCAGCATCTATAGCGGGGGGACTTCCGAGCAGTACTTC.